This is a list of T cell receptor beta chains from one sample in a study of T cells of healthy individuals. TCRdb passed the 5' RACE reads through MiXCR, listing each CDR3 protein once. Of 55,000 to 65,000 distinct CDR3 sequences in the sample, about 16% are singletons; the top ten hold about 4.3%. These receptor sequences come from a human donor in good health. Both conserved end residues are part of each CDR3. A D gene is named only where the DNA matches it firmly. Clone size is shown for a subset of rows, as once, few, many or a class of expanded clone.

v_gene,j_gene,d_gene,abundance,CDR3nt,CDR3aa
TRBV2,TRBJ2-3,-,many,TGTGCCAGCAGTTACAGCACAGATACGCAGTATTTT,CASSYSTDTQYF
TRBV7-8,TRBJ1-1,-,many,TGTGCCAGCAGCTTAGTCAGCACTGAAGCTTTCTTT,CASSLVSTEAFF
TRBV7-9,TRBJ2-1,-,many,TGTGCCAGCAGCTTAGGAGGGGCGGGGTGGAATGAGCAGTTCTTC,CASSLGGAGWNEQFF
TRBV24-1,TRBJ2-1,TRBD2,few,TGTGCCACCAGTGTGGGACTAGCGGGATACAATGAGCAGTTCTTC,CATSVGLAGYNEQFF
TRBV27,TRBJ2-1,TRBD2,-,TGTGCCAGCACCTTACTAGCGGGAGGGGACGATGAGCAGTTCTTC,CASTLLAGGDDEQFF
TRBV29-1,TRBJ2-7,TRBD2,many,TGCAGCGTTGAAATTGCCCCCTTAGCGGGGGATTCCTACGAGCAGTACTTC,CSVEIAPLAGDSYEQYF
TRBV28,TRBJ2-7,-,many,TGTGCCAGCAGCCCCCCATACTACGAGCAGTACTTC,CASSPPYYEQYF
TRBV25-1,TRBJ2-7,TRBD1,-,TGTGCCAGCAGTGAATATTACGCCCGAGGACAGGGCTACGAGCAGTACTTC,CASSEYYARGQGYEQYF
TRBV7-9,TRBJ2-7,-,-,TGTGCCAGCAGCTTCTCTGATAGGCCCGAGCAGTACTTC,CASSFSDRPEQYF
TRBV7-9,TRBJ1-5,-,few,TGTGCCAGCAGCTTAGGCGGAGGGGGTCAGCCCCAGCATTTT,CASSLGGGGQPQHF
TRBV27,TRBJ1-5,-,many,TGTGCCAGCAGTTTATCGGGTGGGAATCAGCCCCAGCATTTT,CASSLSGGNQPQHF
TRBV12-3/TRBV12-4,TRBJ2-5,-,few,TGTGCCATTAGGGGGGGAGAGACCCAGTACTTC,CAIRGGETQYF
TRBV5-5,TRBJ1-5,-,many,TGTGCCAGCAGCCCCGCGATAACAGAGCGGCCCCAGCATTTT,CASSPAITERPQHF
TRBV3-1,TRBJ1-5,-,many,TGTGCCAGCAGCCTAGACGGTGATAGCAATCAGCCCCAGCATTTT,CASSLDGDSNQPQHF
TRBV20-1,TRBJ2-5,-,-,TGCAGTGCCACGGGACTCCGGGAGACCCAGTACTTC,CSATGLRETQYF
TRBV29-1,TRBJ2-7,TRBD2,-,TGCAGCGTTACCGACCTGATCAGCGGGAGGTTCTACGAGCAGTACTTC,CSVTDLISGRFYEQYF
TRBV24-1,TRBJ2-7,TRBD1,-,TGTGCCACCAGTGACGGGACAGGGTCAAACTACGAGCAGTACTTC,CATSDGTGSNYEQYF
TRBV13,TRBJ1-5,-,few,TGTGCCAGCAGCCAGCAGGGGTTGGGGGATCAGCCCCAGCATTTT,CASSQQGLGDQPQHF
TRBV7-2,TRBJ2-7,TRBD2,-,TGTGCCAGCAGCTGGGGACTAGCGGGGTACGAGCAGTACTTC,CASSWGLAGYEQYF
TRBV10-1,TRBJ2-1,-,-,TGCGCCAGCAGTGACAGGCAGTACAACAATGAGCAGTTCTTC,CASSDRQYNNEQFF
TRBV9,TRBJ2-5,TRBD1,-,TGTGCCAGCAGCCCGAAACAGGGGCAGCAGGAGACCCAGTACTTC,CASSPKQGQQETQYF
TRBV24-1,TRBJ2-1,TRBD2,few,TGTGCCACCAGTGATCCACGCGGGAGACTCGATGAGCAGTTCTTC,CATSDPRGRLDEQFF
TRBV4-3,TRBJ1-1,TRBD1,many,TGCGCCAGCAGCCAAGTTCAGGGGGCAGCTTTCTTT,CASSQVQGAAFF
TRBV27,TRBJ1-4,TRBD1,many,TGTGCCAGCAGTCCCGGGGACAGTAGTTATGAAAAACTGTTTTTT,CASSPGDSSYEKLFF
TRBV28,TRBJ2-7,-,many,TGTGCCAGCAGAAGGACGGAATACGAGCAGTACTTC,CASRRTEYEQYF
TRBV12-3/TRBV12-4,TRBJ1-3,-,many,TGTGCCAGCAGCGAAGGAGTAAACACCATATATTTT,CASSEGVNTIYF
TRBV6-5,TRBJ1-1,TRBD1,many,TGTGCCAGCAGTTTACAGGGGACGAACACTGAAGCTTTCTTT,CASSLQGTNTEAFF
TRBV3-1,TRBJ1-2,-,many,TGTGCCAGCAGCCAACAGGGAAGCTATGGCTACACCTTC,CASSQQGSYGYTF
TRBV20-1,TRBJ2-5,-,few,TGCACTGGGGTTCTAGGTCAACAAGAGACCCAGTACTTC,CTGVLGQQETQYF
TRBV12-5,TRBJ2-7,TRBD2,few,TGTGCGGCGGGGACTAATTCCTACGAGCAGTACTTC,CAAGTNSYEQYF
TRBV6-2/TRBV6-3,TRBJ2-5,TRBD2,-,TGTGCCAGCAGCCCGGATAAACCGGGACTAGCAACCATGGAGACCCAGTACTTC,CASSPDKPGLATMETQYF
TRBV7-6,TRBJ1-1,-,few,TGTGCCAGCAGCTTAGCAGGGGAGACTGAAGCTTTCTTT,CASSLAGETEAFF
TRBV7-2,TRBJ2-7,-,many,TGTGCCAGCAGCTTAGCGCTCGTTGAGCAGTACTTC,CASSLALVEQYF
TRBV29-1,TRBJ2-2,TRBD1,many,TGCAGCGTTGAGAGGACAGGGTCCGGGGAGCTGTTTTTT,CSVERTGSGELFF
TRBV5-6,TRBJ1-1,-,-,TGTGCCAGCAGCTTTTTTAATATCGCTGAAGCTTTCTTT,CASSFFNIAEAFF
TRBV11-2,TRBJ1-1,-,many,TGTGCCAGCAGCTTCTCCGGGGGAACTGAAGCTTTCTTT,CASSFSGGTEAFF
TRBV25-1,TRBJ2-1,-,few,TGTGCCAGCAGTGGGAAGAGGGCAGCCCCTAAAAGGTCCTACAATGAGCAGTTCTTC,CASSGKRAAPKRSYNEQFF
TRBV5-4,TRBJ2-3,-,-,TGTGCCAGCAGCTCCCGGGACACTAGCACAGATACGCAGTATTTT,CASSSRDTSTDTQYF
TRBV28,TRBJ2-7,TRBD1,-,TGTGCCAGCAGTTTACCCGACAGGGCGTCTTCCAGGTACTTC,CASSLPDRASSRYF
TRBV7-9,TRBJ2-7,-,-,TGTGCCAGCAGCTTTCCGAGGGAGTCCTACGAGCAGTACTTC,CASSFPRESYEQYF
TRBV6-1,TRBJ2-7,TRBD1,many,TGTGCCAGCGGACACAGGGGGGCCTACGAGCAGTACTTC,CASGHRGAYEQYF
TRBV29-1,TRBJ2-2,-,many,TGCAGCGTTGACCAGTCGGGCAGGGGGGCCGGGGAGCTGTTTTTT,CSVDQSGRGAGELFF
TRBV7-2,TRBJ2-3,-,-,TGTGCCAGCAGCTTATATGGCAGGACCGGCACAGATACGCAGTATTTT,CASSLYGRTGTDTQYF
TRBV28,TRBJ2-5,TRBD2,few,TGTGCCAGCAGTCCACTAGCGGGGCCGGGGGAGACCCAGTACTTC,CASSPLAGPGETQYF
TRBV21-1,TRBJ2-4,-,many,TGTGCCAGCAGCAAAGGGTACCCGCTGGGCATTCAGTACTTC,CASSKGYPLGIQYF
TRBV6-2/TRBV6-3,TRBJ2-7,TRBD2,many,TGTGCCAGTTTACTAGCGGGAGGAGGATACGAGCAGTACTTC,CASLLAGGGYEQYF
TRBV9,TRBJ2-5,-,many,TGTGCCAGCAGCGCGCAAGTCCAACAAGAGACCCAGTACTTC,CASSAQVQQETQYF
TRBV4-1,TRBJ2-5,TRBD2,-,TGCGCCAGCAGCTTACTAGCGGGGGTGAAGGAGACCCAGTACTTC,CASSLLAGVKETQYF
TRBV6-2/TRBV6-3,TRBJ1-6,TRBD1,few,TGTGCCAGCAGCTCACGGGACAGGAGCTCCTATAATTCACCCCTCCACTTT,CASSSRDRSSYNSPLHF
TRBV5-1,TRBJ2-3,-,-,TGCGCCAGCAGAGAGGCAGATACGCAGTATTTT,CASREADTQYF
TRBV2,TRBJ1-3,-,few,TGTGCCAGCAGTGAAGTTCGGGGCTCTGGAAACACCATATATTTT,CASSEVRGSGNTIYF
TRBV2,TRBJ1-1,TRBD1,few,TGTGCCAGCAGTTCGGGACAGGGTTACACTGAAGCTTTCTTT,CASSSGQGYTEAFF
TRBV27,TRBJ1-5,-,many,TGTGCCAGCAGTTTATACCGGGAGTATAGCAATCAGCCCCAGCATTTT,CASSLYREYSNQPQHF
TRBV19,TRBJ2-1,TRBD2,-,TGTGCCAGTAGTATAGATCTCCCACTAGCGGGGCTCCCGAATGAGCAGTTCTTC,CASSIDLPLAGLPNEQFF
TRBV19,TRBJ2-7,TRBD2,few,TGTGCCCCGGAGCTAGCGGGCTACGAGCAGTACTTC,CAPELAGYEQYF
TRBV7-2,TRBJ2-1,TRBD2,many,TGTGCCAGCAGCTTAGCTCCACTAGCGAATGGAGGGAATGAGCAGTTCTTC,CASSLAPLANGGNEQFF
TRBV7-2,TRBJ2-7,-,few,TGTGCCAGCAGCCGCGACAGAATGTACGAGCAGTACTTC,CASSRDRMYEQYF
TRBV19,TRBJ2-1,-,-,TGTGCCAGTAGTAGGGGGGCCCTCAATGAGCAGTTCTTC,CASSRGALNEQFF
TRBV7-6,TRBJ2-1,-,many,TGTGCCAGCAGCTCGCAACAGGTGACGGATGAGCAGTTCTTC,CASSSQQVTDEQFF
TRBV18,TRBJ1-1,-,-,TGTGCCAGCTCACCCCCTGTCGGATTTCGCAACCCTGAAGCTTTCTTT,CASSPPVGFRNPEAFF